The 27 T cell receptor beta chains given below trace back to one sample, sequenced in a study of cytotoxic CD8 clonotypes in ibrutinib-treated CLL. Some clones are missing from TCRdb's copy, which holds only in-frame ones; the method was immunoSEQ multiplex PCR. Of 130,000 or so clones listed, 70% to 90% are singletons. The sequencing used PBMCs, collected after 24 months of ibrutinib treatment. Every receptor here comes from a human donor with chronic lymphocytic leukemia.

This clone was recorded a few times. The V gene is TRBV11-2, the J gene TRBJ1-2; tentatively, D is TRBD1 (5 bases). Per the germline V gene, CDR1 is SGHAT and CDR2 is FQNNGV. V gave up 5 bases and J gave up 7 bases, with 17 bases separating them. The length of the CDR3 is 14 residues. This CDR3 reads CASSPGRGEGGYTF. The CDR3 bases are TGTGCCAGCAGCCCGGGCCGGGGGGAAGGTGGCTACACCTTC.

This chain uses TRBV5-1 with TRBJ2-3; D unclear. Trimming removed 4 bases from V and 4 bases from J, with 19 bases in between. Germline CDR1 SGHRS, CDR2 YFSETQ. The CDR3 has 16 amino acids. The CDR3 DNA reads as TGCGCCAGCAGCACCTCCTCCGGTCGGAGCCCAGATACGCAGTATTTT. It translates to CASSTSSGRSPDTQYF. The variable domain in full, completed from reference TRBV5-1 and TRBJ2-3, reads KAGVTQTPRYLIKTRGQQVTLSCSPISGHRSVSWYQQTPGQGLQFLFEYFSETQRNKGNFPGRFSGRQFSNSRSEMNVSTLELGDSALYLCASSTSSGRSPDTQYFGPGTRLTVL.

The V gene is TRBV29-1, the J gene TRBJ2-3; TRBD1 aligns across 7 bases. J lost 3 bases, V lost 4 bases, and 4 bases had no gene match. The CDR3 spans 13 residues. Germline V gene lookup returns CDR1 SQVTM and CDR2 ANQGSEA. The CDR3 is CSVVQGRTDTQYF. CDR3 nucleotide sequence: TGCAGCGTTGTACAGGGGCGTACAGATACGCAGTATTTT.

This chain connects TRBV6-5 to TRBJ2-7; 8 nucleotides agree with TRBD1. This CDR3 is 14 amino acids long. V trimming: 2 bases; J trimming: 7 bases; junction bases outside the gene matches: 7. Germline CDR1 reads MNHEY; CDR2 reads SVGAGI. The CDR3: CASSYPGQGREQYF. The CDR3 DNA follows: TGTGCCAGCAGTTACCCCGGACAGGGTAGAGAGCAGTACTTC.

The rearrangement links TRBV7-2 to TRBJ1-2; 8 bases match TRBD1. V shed 4 bases and J 8 bases; nucleotides not matched to a gene: 6. This CDR3 is 13 amino acids long. CDR1 and CDR2 (germline): SGHTA, FQGNSA. The CDR3 loop reads CASSYQGAGGYTF. In DNA, the CDR3 is TGTGCCAGCAGCTATCAGGGGGCGGGCGGCTACACCTTC.

J is TRBJ2-5 and V is TRBV27; D is perhaps TRBD2 (6 bases). The germline V and J ends were trimmed by 6 bases and 5 bases, with 16 bases remaining between them. The CDR3 runs to 14 residues. Germline CDR1 and CDR2: MNHEY and SMNVEV (reference sequence). The CDR3 sequence: CASREDYSMETQYF. CDR3 in DNA: TGTGCCAGCAGGGAGGACTATTCCATGGAGACCCAGTACTTC.

This chain uses TRBV6-5 with TRBJ2-7; 10 bases fit TRBD2. The CDR3 runs to 15 residues. In germline, CDR1 is MNHEY, CDR2 SVGAGI. V lost 0 bases and J lost 3; bases outside the gene matches: 2. DNA for the CDR3: TGTGCCAGCAGTTACTCGCCTAGCGGGAGCTACGAGCAGTACTTC. Encoded protein: CASSYSPSGSYEQYF.

The J gene is TRBJ1-1, the V gene TRBV7-2; D is possibly TRBD1 (6 bases). The CDR3 loop spans 14 amino acids. The germline V gene encodes CDR1 SGHTA and CDR2 FQGNSA. The ends were cut back, 4 bases at V and 4 bases at J, with 13 bases in the middle. CDR3 loop: CASSYRDRRTEAFF. CDR3 nucleotide sequence: TGTGCCAGCAGCTACAGGGACCGACGCACTGAAGCTTTCTTT.

The CDR3 DNA sequence: TGTGCCAGCAGCTCGTTAGCGGGAGGCTCCTACGAGCAGTACTTC. Protein: CASSSLAGGSYEQYF. The chain is built from TRBV7-9 and TRBJ2-7; 10 positions match TRBD2. Trimming cost V 4 bases and J 0 bases; bases outside gene matches: 3. Germline V lookup: CDR1 SEHNR, CDR2 FQNEAQ (reference sequence). The CDR3 has 15 amino acids.

The gene calls are TRBV7-9 and TRBJ2-2; 8 bases match TRBD2. Germline V gene lookup returns CDR1 SEHNR and CDR2 FQNEAQ (reference sequence). This CDR3 is built from 17 residues. V lost 4 bases to trimming and J lost 1 base; unmatched junction nucleotides: 8. The CDR3 nucleotides are TGTGCCAGCAGCTCCGGCGTAGCGGGAAGGAACACCGGGGAGCTGTTTTTT. Protein sequence: CASSSGVAGRNTGELFF.

The genes are TRBV7-7 and TRBJ2-5, with a possible D match to TRBD1 (5 bases). V was pared by 0 bases and J by 5 bases, with 13 bases between. The CDR3 is 15 amino acids. CDR1 is SSHAT, CDR2 FNYEAQ, per germline (reference sequence). In DNA, the CDR3 is TGTGCCAGCAGCTTAGCCTCCAGGGAAGGGGAGACCCAGTACTTC. Its translation is CASSLASREGETQYF.

The gene calls are TRBV29-1 and TRBJ1-1, with TRBD1 matching 8 bases. J was trimmed by 4 bases and V by 6 bases; bases with no gene match: 13. The V gene's germline CDR1 is SQVTM and CDR2 ANQGSEA. The CDR3 loop spans 15 amino acids. As DNA, the CDR3 is TGCAGCGTAGGACAGGGTAGGTTAGTTGGCACTGAAGCTTTCTTT. Its protein is CSVGQGRLVGTEAFF.

The V and J genes are TRBV5-8 and TRBJ1-2, with D perhaps TRBD1 (6 bases). V shed 0 bases and J shed 2 bases, with 17 bases lying between them. The CDR3 consists of 17 residues. The V gene's germline CDR1 is SGHTS and CDR2 YDEGEE. The CDR3 sequence is CASSLGNRAGKNYGYTF. CDR3 coding DNA: TGTGCCAGCAGCTTGGGCAACAGGGCAGGGAAAAACTATGGCTACACCTTC. Complete variable domain (other parts from reference TRBV5-8 and TRBJ1-2): EAGVTQSPTHLIKTRGQQATLRCSPISGHTSVYWYQQALGLGLQFLLWYDEGEERNRGNFPPRFSGRQFPNYSSELNVNALELEDSALYLCASSLGNRAGKNYGYTFGSGTRLTVV.

The chain is built from TRBV11-3 and TRBJ1-2; the match to TRBD1 covers 8 bases. Germline V gene sequence: CDR1 SGHNT, CDR2 YENEEA. This CDR3 contains 11 residues. With 5 bases clipped from V and 9 bases from J, the junction kept 2 bases outside the gene matches. The DNA of the CDR3 is TGTGCCAGCAGCCCAGGGGGCTGCTACACCTTC. This encodes CASSPGGCYTF.

This rearrangement joins TRBV30 to TRBJ2-1; 7 bases map to TRBD2. CDR3 length equals 17 residues. Germline values: CDR1 GTSNPN, CDR2 SVGIG (reference sequence). After removal of 3 bases from V and 0 bases from J, the junction contained 11 bases not matched to a gene. CDR3: CAWSGLAARRSYNEQFF. The CDR3 DNA sequence: TGTGCCTGGAGCGGGCTAGCGGCTCGTCGCTCCTACAATGAGCAGTTCTTC.

The chain combines TRBV10-1 with TRBJ2-7; 12 positions match TRBD2. The J segment lost 4 bases and the V segment lost 2 bases, leaving 6 bases of the junction unmatched. Germline loops: CDR1 WNHNN, CDR2 SYGVQD (reference sequence). CDR3 length equals 16 residues. The chain's CDR3 is CASSEGTSGWCYEQYF. The CDR3 bases are TGCGCCAGCAGTGAGGGGACTAGCGGGTGGTGTTACGAGCAGTACTTC.

The V and J genes are TRBV28 and TRBJ2-7, with TRBD1 matching over 9 bases. The CDR3 is 16 residues long. V was clipped by 3 bases and J by 5 bases; unmatched bases: 11. CDR1 MDHEN and CDR2 SYDVKM come from the germline V gene. The CDR3 DNA follows: TGTGCCAGCAGTTTTCTATCGGGACAGGGTTTTCACGAGCAGTACTTC. Its translation is CASSFLSGQGFHEQYF.

Only one count was recorded for this clone. The rearrangement uses TRBV5-4 and TRBJ2-5; D is unclear. CDR1 and CDR2 from the germline V gene are SGHNT and YYREEE (reference sequence). The CDR3 covers 14 residues. Trimming took 4 bases from V and 0 from J, leaving 10 bases between them. CDR3 amino acids: CASSPVGYQETQYF. The CDR3 bases are TGTGCCAGCAGCCCGGTGGGGTACCAAGAGACCCAGTACTTC.

This sequence joins TRBV5-1 and TRBJ1-2; no clear D gene. Per germline, CDR1 SGHRS and CDR2 YFSETQ. The germline V and J ends were trimmed by 2 bases and 7 bases, with 6 bases remaining between them. The CDR3 contains 11 residues. This CDR3 reads CASSLGFGYTF. The CDR3 DNA follows: TGCGCCAGCAGCTTAGGGTTTGGCTACACCTTC.

This chain uses TRBV9 with TRBJ1-4, with D possibly being TRBD1 (6 bases). The germline CDR1 and CDR2 sequences are SGDLS and YYNGEE. CDR3 size: 15 residues. V gave up 3 bases and J gave up 7 bases, with 16 bases separating them. This CDR3 reads CASSAPRGGGEKLFF. The CDR3 region has the DNA TGTGCCAGCAGCGCGCCCAGGGGTGGCGGTGAAAAACTGTTTTTT.

The rearrangement joins TRBV4-3 to TRBJ2-1; TRBD2 aligns across 7 bases. J gave up 9 bases and V 0 bases, and 8 bases lay outside the gene matches. Germline V gene lookup returns CDR1 LGHNA and CDR2 YSLEER. This CDR3 is built from 15 residues. DNA for the CDR3: TGCGCCAGCAGCCAAGATTGGACGGGAGGTCCTGAGCAGTTCTTC. This gives the protein CASSQDWTGGPEQFF.

V gene TRBV10-3 combines with J gene TRBJ2-2; TRBD1 aligns across 10 bases. The CDR3 is made up of 17 amino acids. Looked up from germline, CDR1 is ENHRY and CDR2 is SYGVKD. After removal of 1 base from V and 3 bases from J, the junction contained 5 bases not matched to a gene. The CDR3 reads CAISEFGTGVDTGELFF. The CDR3 coding sequence is TGTGCCATCAGTGAGTTCGGGACAGGGGTGGACACCGGGGAGCTGTTTTTT.

The genes are TRBV7-2 and TRBJ2-4; D possibly corresponds to TRBD1 (6 bases). Trimming shortened V by 6 bases and J by 8 bases, and 17 bases separated the two germline ends. The CDR3 contains 14 residues. CDR1 and CDR2 (germline): SGHTA, FQGNSA. In DNA form, the CDR3 reads TGTGCCAGCAGTCCGAAGGGGGTTTTGGACATTCAGTACTTC. It translates to CASSPKGVLDIQYF.

The rearrangement uses TRBV20-1 and TRBJ2-7, with 8 bases lining up with TRBD2. The CDR3 runs 11 residues. The trim removed 6 bases at V and 9 bases at J, leaving 7 bases unmatched. The germline gives CDR1 DFQATT, CDR2 SNEGSKA (reference sequence). The CDR3 loop reads CSAPPGRGQYF. The CDR3 bases are TGCAGTGCCCCCCCCGGGAGGGGGCAGTACTTC.

The chain's CDR3 is CASSADRGLTGELFF. The CDR3, as DNA: TGTGCCAGCAGCGCCGACAGGGGGCTGACCGGGGAGCTGTTTTTT. The chain employs TRBV7-3 and TRBJ2-2, with 10 bases matching TRBD1. CDR3 length: 15 amino acids. Germline V CDR1 and CDR2: SGHTA, FQGTGA. Losses at the gene ends were 5 bases for V and 5 bases for J; bases not matched to a gene: 5.

The chain couples TRBV28 to TRBJ2-3; TRBD2 matches at 11 bases. After removal of 7 bases from V and 4 bases from J, the junction contained 10 bases not matched to a gene. CDR1 and CDR2 from the germline V gene are MDHEN and SYDVKM. This CDR3 comprises 16 residues. DNA of the CDR3: TGTGCCAGCAACCTACTAGCGGGAGTAGGGGCAGATACGCAGTATTTT. It specifies CASNLLAGVGADTQYF.

V usage is TRBV2 and J usage is TRBJ1-4; D is undetermined. The ends were cut back, 3 bases at V and 7 bases at J, with 12 bases in the middle. Germline-derived CDR1 and CDR2 are SNHLY and FYNNEI. The CDR3 spans 14 residues. The chain's CDR3 is CASSDRAVSEKLFF. DNA of the CDR3: TGTGCCAGCAGTGATCGGGCCGTTAGTGAAAAACTGTTTTTT. Complete variable domain (other parts from reference TRBV2 and TRBJ1-4): EPEVTQTPSHQVTQMGQEVILRCVPISNHLYFYWYRQILGQKVEFLVSFYNNEISEKSEIFDDQFSVERPDGSNFTLKIRSTKLEDSAMYFCASSDRAVSEKLFFGSGTQLSVL.